The 3 T cell receptor beta chains reported below all come from one sample, sequenced in a study of blood T cells in healthy people across ages. The second PCR ran roughly 6 to 12 cycles with a sample-barcoded 5' primer and J-beta primers. One entry per CDR3 protein results from TCRdb running MiXCR on the 5' RACE reads. The sample holds 1.5 million to 2 million distinct CDR3 sequences; around 48% are singletons and the top ten take over 2%. Input material: blood. These receptors all come from a woman in her forties in good health.

The V and J genes are TRBV29-1 and TRBJ2-6; D remains unclear. The CDR3 runs 14 residues. The V gene lost 2 bases and the J gene lost 2 bases, with 7 bases spanning the gap. Germline lookup yields CDR1 SQVTM and CDR2 ANQGSEA. The CDR3 DNA is TGCAGCGTTGAACGCCAAACTGGGGCCAACGTCCTGACTTTC. Its translation is CSVERQTGANVLTF.

Details on this clonotype: Being one base from a much bigger clone, this may be a read error. J is TRBJ2-5 and V is TRBV7-2; no clear D gene. Trimming pared 5 bases from V and 5 bases from J, leaving 18 bases between. CDR3 length equals 15 residues. Per germline, CDR1 SGHTA and CDR2 FQGNSA. The CDR3 loop reads CASSPDFRRLETQYF. The CDR3 nucleotides read TGTGCCAGCAGCCCCGATTTCAGACGCTTGGAGACCCAGTACTTC.

CDR3 DNA: TGTGCCAGCAGTTTATCACGGGGGGGCCAGGATGAGCAGTTCTTC. The encoded protein is CASSLSRGGQDEQFF. The V gene is TRBV12-3 or TRBV12-4, the J gene TRBJ2-1; the match to TRBD2 covers 8 bases. Unmatched junction bases numbered 8, after V lost 2 bases and J lost 8 bases. This CDR3 has 15 amino acids.